This T cell receptor (beta chain) was captured in a study of a mutant IDH1 vaccine in newly diagnosed glioma. Looked up from germline, CDR1 is KGHSH and CDR2 is LQKENI. This CDR3 is built from 14 residues. The V and J ends lost 4 bases and 3 bases, in that order; junction bases with no gene match: 5. Profiling relied on immunoSEQ multiplex PCR, and the TCRdb table lists in-frame clones only, not all of them. The table lists fewer than 85,000 clones, 80% to 90% of them singletons. Specified time point: baseline, week 1 (first vaccination visit). The treatment is: pre-vaccination baseline after standard-of-care therapy.

The specimen comprised PBMCs, sampled from a glioma patient treated with radiotherapy, temozolomide or both. The receptor was isolated from a man aged 25 to 40 with glioma. The chain uses TRBV18 and TRBJ1-2, with 7 bases identical to TRBD1. The CDR3 region is CASSLTGRDYGYTF. DNA for the CDR3: TGTGCCAGCTCACTGACAGGGCGGGACTATGGCTACACCTTC.